These 20 T cell receptor beta chains came from one sample sequenced in a study of T cells in Graves' hyperthyroidism and ophthalmopathy. Amplification targeted TCR beta CDR3 regions from RNA transcripts. The HTBI primer set drove a first-round RT-PCR of the TCR CDR3. MiXCR was run by TCRdb on the multiplex PCR reads, yielding one entry per CDR3 protein. Of approximately 430,000 distinct CDR3 sequences in the sample, roughly 14% are singletons; the top ten hold roughly an eighth. The sample comprised blood. The source of these receptors is a man aged 18 to 35 with Graves' ophthalmopathy.

The rearrangement links TRBV24-1 to TRBJ2-1; 11 positions match TRBD2. There are 17 residues in the CDR3. Trimming at V came to 4 bases and at J to 3 bases, leaving 7 bases not matched to a gene. The V gene's germline CDR1 is KGHDR and CDR2 SFDVKD. In DNA, the CDR3 is TGTGCCACCAGTGACCCTGGGACTAGCGGAAACTACAATGAGCAGTTCTTC. This sequence encodes CATSDPGTSGNYNEQFF.

This clonotype was seen a handful of times. Given a much more abundant clone one base away, this may be a read error. V and J are TRBV7-9 and TRBJ2-3, with D tentatively TRBD2 (7 bases). CDR3 length: 15 amino acids. Germline CDR1 and CDR2: SEHNR and FQNEAQ (reference sequence). The V gene lost 5 bases and the J gene lost 7 bases, with 19 bases spanning the gap. CDR3 sequence reads: CASSPDWGGANTQYF. For the CDR3, the DNA is TGTGCCAGCAGCCCGGACTGGGGGGGGGCCAATACGCAGTATTTT.

On this clonotype: A much more abundant neighbour one base away suggests this may be a read error. This CDR3 is missing its conserved last phenylalanine or tryptophan, likely due to a read error. CDR3 nucleotide sequence: TGCGCCAGCAGTGAGTCGGAGTTTGGGCAGGTCCAAGGAGCTTTCCTT. Translated: CASSESEFGQVQGAFL. V is TRBV10-1 and J is TRBJ1-1; no clear D gene. Trimming took off 0 bases at V and 10 bases at J, with 21 bases between the two ends. Per the germline V gene, CDR1 is WNHNN and CDR2 is SYGVQD (reference sequence). The CDR3 extends over 16 amino acids.

This clonotype was observed at least ten times. This rearrangement joins TRBV5-1 to TRBJ2-7; tentatively, D is TRBD1 or TRBD2 (6 bases each). Looked up from germline, CDR1 is SGHRS and CDR2 is YFSETQ. The V gene lost 3 bases and the J gene lost 3 bases, with 13 bases spanning the gap. This CDR3 comprises 14 residues. The CDR3: CASSWGAVGYEQYF. The CDR3 nucleotides read TGCGCCAGCAGCTGGGGGGCAGTCGGCTACGAGCAGTACTTC.

This clonotype was seen ten or more times. The J gene is TRBJ2-7, the V gene TRBV29-1, with TRBD1 matching 9 bases. This CDR3 contains 14 residues. Germline values: CDR1 SQVTM, CDR2 ANQGSEA. Unmatched junction bases numbered 9, after V lost 4 bases and J lost 5 bases. The CDR3 here is CSVVLGTGKNEQYF. CDR3 DNA: TGCAGCGTTGTTCTCGGGACAGGGAAGAACGAGCAGTACTTC.

This clonotype was seen more than once but under ten times. J is TRBJ1-6 and V is TRBV5-1, with 7 bases lining up with TRBD1. Per germline, CDR1 SGHRS and CDR2 YFSETQ. Unmatched junction bases numbered 7, after V lost 4 bases and J lost 6 bases. The CDR3 is 15 residues long. As DNA, the CDR3 is TGCGCCAGCAGCCGAGAGACAGGGAGTAATTCACCCCTCCACTTT. Its translation: CASSRETGSNSPLHF.

V and J are TRBV27 and TRBJ2-6; no clear D gene. V lost 7 bases and J lost 2, with 9 bases in between. The CDR3 runs 14 residues. Germline assignment: CDR1 MNHEY and CDR2 SMNVEV (reference sequence). CDR3 sequence: CASITTPGANVLTF. DNA for the CDR3: TGTGCCAGCATTACCACCCCTGGGGCCAACGTCCTGACTTTC.

The rearrangement uses TRBV27 and TRBJ2-7; a weak D match, TRBD2 (5 bases). V was shortened by 2 bases and J by 0 bases, with 20 bases between the two germline ends. This CDR3 is 18 amino acids long. Germline V CDR1 and CDR2: MNHEY, SMNVEV (reference sequence). The CDR3 DNA sequence: TGTGCCAGCAGTTTAAGGTTTGAGGCTTTGGGGAGCTCCTACGAGCAGTACTTC. Translation gives CASSLRFEALGSSYEQYF.

This clonotype was picked up many times. The chain recombines TRBV11-2 with TRBJ1-1, with D hard to call. This CDR3 comprises 15 residues. V gave up 1 base and J gave up 4 bases, with 13 bases separating them. CDR1 and CDR2 from the germline V gene are SGHAT and FQNNGV. The CDR3 reads CASSLGASRGTEAFF. Written as DNA, the CDR3 is TGTGCCAGCAGCTTAGGAGCCTCCCGGGGCACTGAAGCTTTCTTT.

The sample holds a few counts of this clonotype. V is TRBV6-1 and J is TRBJ1-4; 7 bases are a match to TRBD1. The V and J ends lost 8 bases and 8 bases, in that order; junction bases with no gene match: 17. The CDR3 spans 16 residues. Looked up from germline, CDR1 is MNHNS and CDR2 is SASEGT. The chain's CDR3 is CASRHARTGVHEKLFF. CDR3 coding DNA: TGTGCCAGCCGCCATGCCAGGACAGGAGTACACGAAAAACTGTTTTTT.

In this sample, this clonotype turned up many times. The CDR3: CASSVRDSPYYNEQFF. CDR3 DNA: TGTGCCAGCAGCGTAAGGGACTCACCATACTACAATGAGCAGTTCTTC. The chain recombines TRBV9 with TRBJ2-1; D may be TRBD2 (6 bases). The V end was cut by 1 base, the J end by 3 bases, with 14 bases between. Germline V gene lookup returns CDR1 SGDLS and CDR2 YYNGEE. There are 16 residues in the CDR3.

This chain links TRBV14 with TRBJ1-6, with D possibly being TRBD1 (5 bases). Germline loops: CDR1 SGHDN, CDR2 FVKESK. Trimming stripped 2 bases from V and 10 bases from J, with 12 bases between. There are 14 residues in the CDR3. CDR3 nucleotides: TGTGCCAGCAGCCAATCTCCCCGGGGCTCACCCCTCCACTTT. Translating gives CASSQSPRGSPLHF.

This clonotype showed up many times. CDR3 loop: CASSLGSRQDTQYF. CDR3 nucleotides: TGTGCCAGCAGTTTAGGATCACGTCAAGATACGCAGTATTTT. The chain uses TRBV12-3 or TRBV12-4 and TRBJ2-3; D remains ambiguous. The CDR3 runs 14 residues. V gave up 1 base and J gave up 5 bases, with 10 bases separating them.

This clonotype was detected ten times or more. Written as DNA, the CDR3 is TGTGCCATCAGTGTTGGGGGCCGCTCAGATACGCAGTATTTT. Translated, it gives CAISVGGRSDTQYF. The rearrangement uses TRBV10-3 and TRBJ2-3, with a tentative D call TRBD1 (6 bases). CDR3 size: 14 residues. The germline V gene has CDR1 ENHRY and CDR2 SYGVKD. V was shortened by 4 bases and J by 4 bases, with 12 bases between the two germline ends.

This clonotype was counted a few times. V and J are TRBV29-1 and TRBJ2-2; a possible D gene is TRBD2 (5 bases). The ends were cut back, 2 bases at V and 3 bases at J, with 13 bases in the middle. This CDR3 has 15 residues. Germline V gene sequence: CDR1 SQVTM, CDR2 ANQGSEA. The CDR3, as DNA: TGCAGCGTTGAAAAAAGTTCGGGATACACCGGGGAGCTGTTTTTT. This codes for CSVEKSSGYTGELFF.

This clonotype was observed many times. The chain combines TRBV6-6 with TRBJ1-5; unclear D gene. Between the trimmed V and J ends, which lost 2 bases and 4 bases, there was a span of 6 bases. Germline V gene sequence: CDR1 MNHNY, CDR2 SVGAGI (reference sequence). The CDR3 runs to 13 residues. Written as DNA, the CDR3 is TGTGCCAGCAGTTACGGCGGAAATCAGCCCCAGCATTTT. Its protein is CASSYGGNQPQHF.

This clonotype was seen at least ten times. The rearrangement joins TRBV12-5 to TRBJ1-2; maybe TRBD1 (5 bases). CDR3 length equals 11 residues. Germline values: CDR1 LGHNT, CDR2 FRNRAP. The germline V and J ends were trimmed by 6 bases and 7 bases, with 9 bases remaining between them. The CDR3 DNA sequence: TGTGCTAGTGGCCTGGGGGTTGGCTACACCTTC. Protein sequence: CASGLGVGYTF.

This clonotype was found many times. V and J are TRBV11-2 and TRBJ2-5; D ambiguous. From germline, CDR1 is SGHAT and CDR2 FQNNGV. Trimming removed 1 base from V and 0 bases from J, with 9 bases in between. The CDR3 is made up of 15 amino acids. The CDR3 DNA follows: TGTGCCAGCAGCTTAGGGTGGCCTAACCAAGAGACCCAGTACTTC. Its translation: CASSLGWPNQETQYF. Filled out from reference TRBV11-2 and TRBJ2-5, the complete variable domain reads EAGVAQSPRYKIIEKRQSVAFWCNPISGHATLYWYQQILGQGPKLLIQFQNNGVVDDSQLPKDRFSAERLKGVDSTLKIQPAKLEDSAVYLCASSLGWPNQETQYFGPGTRLLVL.

This clonotype has at least ten counts. The V call is TRBV29-1, the J call TRBJ2-1, with a tentative D call TRBD2 (5 bases). There are 11 residues in the CDR3. The V end was cut by 3 bases, the J end by 8 bases, with 8 bases between. Looked up from germline, CDR1 is SQVTM and CDR2 is ANQGSEA. The CDR3 spells CSVEGSDEQFF. For the CDR3, the DNA is TGCAGCGTTGAGGGTAGCGATGAGCAGTTCTTC.

This clonotype was found many times. The chain joins TRBV6-5 to TRBJ1-2; no reliable D call. The CDR3 consists of 14 residues. Germline CDR1 is MNHEY and CDR2 is SVGAGI. V shed 2 bases and J shed 0 bases, with 7 bases lying between them. The CDR3 region has the DNA TGTGCCAGCAGTTACGACACCGCTAACTATGGCTACACCTTC. It yields the protein CASSYDTANYGYTF.